This TCR beta chain stems from a study of human T cells and chemical hapten exposure. This clonotype was picked up a small number of times. From germline, CDR1 is SQVTM and CDR2 ANQGSEA. The V and J ends lost 3 bases and 5 bases, in that order; junction bases with no gene match: 5. The CDR3 totals 14 residues. Time point here: patch test 2, 6 weeks after DPC sensitization. Noted treatment: therapeutic diphenylcyclopropenone sensitization with weekly scalp DPC. TCRdb independently ran MiXCR on the RACE reads; one entry per CDR3 protein. The table includes some 99,000 distinct CDR3 sequences, about a tenth detected once.

The source was whole blood, collected in connection with sensitization to the hapten diphenylcyclopropenone (DPC). This receptor was obtained from a woman in her 40s with alopecia areata. Some clones in this sample may be carry-over from other donors' samples. The chain uses TRBV29-1 and TRBJ2-3; 10 bases map to TRBD2. The CDR3 DNA is TGCAGCGTTGATACTAGCGGGGTGCAAGATACGCAGTATTTT. Protein sequence: CSVDTSGVQDTQYF.